This passage covers 30 T cell receptor beta chains from one sample sequenced in a study of tumor-infiltrating lymphocytes in primary liver carcinoma. TCR beta cDNA was prepared out of roughly 490 ng total RNA by means of a constant-region primer. Researchers made the TCR beta libraries by running three nested multiplex PCR rounds with slightly modified ARM-PCR. With TRBV1-TRBV30 forward primers and a C-beta reverse primer, the first two PCR rounds were run for around 11 cycles each. A single record per CDR3 protein comes from TCRdb applying MiXCR to the multiplex PCR reads. The top ten clones hold about 6.1% of a sample with 300,000 to 350,000 distinct CDR3 sequences, less than 65% of them seen once. The blood RNA (from unsorted whole blood) was obtained, and germline DNA was also extracted. The sequencing sample was made of peripheral blood. All receptors derive from a middle-aged man with primary liver carcinoma and hepatitis B virus infection.

This clonotype was counted only a few times. The V gene is TRBV4-2, the J gene TRBJ2-1; the D gene is possibly TRBD2 (6 bases). Trimming took off 0 bases at V and 9 bases at J, with 15 bases between the two ends. This CDR3 is 15 amino acids long. In germline, CDR1 is LGHNA, CDR2 YNFKEQ. CDR3 sequence reads: CASSQDWTTGGEQFF. For the CDR3, the DNA is TGTGCCAGCAGCCAAGATTGGACTACCGGCGGTGAGCAGTTCTTC.

The chain has TRBV20-1 and TRBJ2-3; no clear D. There are 12 residues in the CDR3. V lost 6 bases to trimming and J lost 4 bases, with 11 bases between them. The V gene's germline CDR1 is DFQATT and CDR2 SNEGSKA (reference sequence). The CDR3 coding sequence is TGCAGTGCAGGCCCCTTGGCAGATACGCAGTATTTT. This encodes CSAGPLADTQYF.

The chain has TRBV6-5 and TRBJ2-1; the D gene could be TRBD1 or TRBD2 (5 bases each). V lost 4 bases, J lost 0 bases, and 13 bases lay in between. The germline V gene encodes CDR1 MNHEY and CDR2 SVGAGI. The CDR3 sequence is 16 residues long. CDR3 DNA: TGTGCCAGCAGTTCCAAGGCAGGGAGCTCCTACAATGAGCAGTTCTTC. As protein: CASSSKAGSSYNEQFF.

This clonotype was seen repeatedly, ten times or more. V is TRBV6-5 and J is TRBJ2-7; 10 bases map to TRBD1. The CDR3 sequence is 15 residues long. The V segment lost 5 bases and the J segment 2 bases; nucleotides outside the gene matches: 6. Germline loops: CDR1 MNHEY, CDR2 SVGAGI. The CDR3: CASSKGQGSTYEQYF. The DNA for the CDR3 is TGTGCCAGCAGTAAGGGACAGGGGTCAACCTACGAGCAGTACTTC.

Concerning this clonotype: Compared with germline, one end of the junction differs, possibly owing to a read error. The chain employs TRBV29-1 and TRBJ2-7; D gene unclear. The CDR3 is 15 residues long. Per the germline V gene, CDR1 is SQVTM and CDR2 is ANQGSEA. The CDR3 protein is CIVVENGQNPYEQYF. CDR3 nucleotide sequence: TGCATCGTTGTTGAGAACGGGCAAAACCCCTACGAGCAGTACTTC.

Details on this clonotype: Given a much more abundant clone one base away, this may be a read error. The conserved phenylalanine or tryptophan is not found at the CDR3 terminus, so this likely reflects a read error. The rearrangement links TRBV4-1 to TRBJ1-4; D not certain. Trimming removed 0 bases at V and 6 bases at J, with 11 bases between. Germline-derived CDR1 and CDR2 are MGHRA and YSYEKL. This CDR3 comprises 15 residues. The CDR3 nucleotides are TGCGCCAGCAGCCAAGAAGGTCGCCAGGATGAAAAACTGTTTGTT. Its translation is CASSQEGRQDEKLFV.

About this clonotype: A read error is possible here, since a much larger clone lies one base away. The J gene is TRBJ2-3, the V gene TRBV6-5; D ambiguous. The length of the CDR3 is 14 residues. Germline V gives CDR1 MNHEY, CDR2 SVGAGI. The CDR3 region has the DNA TGTGCCAGCAGTTCAAGGGCCCACACAAATACGCAGTATTTT. It yields the protein CASSSRAHTNTQYF.

The sample holds many counts of this clonotype. Here the CDR3 reads CANRTATNEKLFF. The CDR3, as DNA: TGTGCCAATCGGACCGCTACTAATGAAAAACTGTTTTTT. The J gene is TRBJ1-4, the V gene TRBV4-2, with no clear D. With 10 bases removed from V and 2 bases from J, the gap between germline ends came to 11 bases. CDR1 and CDR2 (germline): LGHNA, YNFKEQ. This CDR3 is 13 amino acids long.

In regard to this clonotype: Sequence at one end of the junction differs from germline and may be a read error. The V gene is TRBV28, the J gene TRBJ2-1; 10 nucleotides agree with TRBD2. The CDR3 loop spans 15 amino acids. CDR1 and CDR2 from the germline V gene are MDHEN and SYDVKM. The CDR3 DNA follows: TGTGCCAGCAGGGTGACTAGCGGGCGGGTCAATGGGCAGTTCTTC. This gives the protein CASRVTSGRVNGQFF.

With regard to this clonotype: The junction does not match germline at one end; this may be a read error. V is TRBV11-2 and J is TRBJ2-7, with D possibly being TRBD1 (5 bases). The CDR3 is 13 amino acids. Germline CDR1 SGHAT, CDR2 FQNNGV. In DNA form, the CDR3 reads TGTGCCAGCAGCTTACTAAGGGGCGACGAGCAGCACTTC. Residues: CASSLLRGDEQHF.

This clonotype was detected ten times or more. The chain employs TRBV29-1 and TRBJ1-2; D is possibly TRBD1 (6 bases). Germline lookup yields CDR1 SQVTM and CDR2 ANQGSEA. The CDR3 has 11 residues. V dropped 7 bases and J dropped 8 bases, with 14 bases sitting between them. CDR3 residues: CSAHRVQGYTF. The CDR3 DNA sequence: TGCAGCGCCCACAGGGTTCAGGGCTACACCTTC.

Note on this clonotype: Mismatch with germline at one junction end may stem from a read error. The rearrangement uses TRBV10-1 and TRBJ1-2, with a weak D call TRBD1 (5 bases). The CDR3 extends over 16 amino acids. In germline, CDR1 is WNHNN, CDR2 SYGVQD (reference sequence). This CDR3 is CASSKSTWGNGYGYTF. The CDR3 bases are TGCGCCAGCAGTAAGTCGACGTGGGGGAATGGCTATGGCTACACCTTC.

This clonotype has only one observation. Possible read error: a much larger clone is one base away. This chain links TRBV28 with TRBJ2-4, with D possibly matching TRBD2 (6 bases). This CDR3 is 15 amino acids long. From germline, CDR1 is MDHEN and CDR2 SYDVKM. The DNA of the CDR3 is TGTGCCAGCAGTGGCCCCGGGAGTTGGGCAAACATTCAGAACTTC. As protein: CASSGPGSWANIQNF. The complete variable domain, with remaining parts taken from reference TRBV28 and TRBJ2-4, reads DVKVTQSSRYLVKRTGEKVFLECVQDMDHENMFWYRQDPGLGLRLIYFSYDVKMKEKGDIPEGYSVSREKKERFSLILESASTNQTSMYLCASSGPGSWANIQNFGAGTRLSVL.

About this clonotype: It may be a read error: a sequence one base away is much more abundant. V gene TRBV6-5 combines with J gene TRBJ1-1; 8 positions match TRBD1. Trimming removed 8 bases from V and 3 bases from J; junction bases left unmatched: 14. Germline V lookup: CDR1 MNHEY, CDR2 SVGAGI. The CDR3 is made up of 16 amino acids. The CDR3 is CASVAGYRGADTEAFF. In DNA, the CDR3 is TGTGCCAGCGTGGCCGGATACAGGGGGGCCGACACTGAAGCTTTCTTT.

This clonotype came up a few times. The rearrangement joins TRBV5-1 to TRBJ2-7; D gene ambiguous. V was cut by 1 base and J by 1 base, with 12 bases left in between. Germline CDR1 SGHRS, CDR2 YFSETQ. CDR3 length equals 15 residues. This CDR3 is CASSLNLGGSYEQYF. CDR3 bases: TGCGCCAGCAGCTTGAATCTAGGCGGATCCTACGAGCAGTACTTC.

Details on this clonotype: At one of its ends the junction is not consistent with the germline gene, which may arise from a read error. The chain has TRBV11-2 and TRBJ2-3; 8 bases align to TRBD1. The germline V gene encodes CDR1 SGHAT and CDR2 FQNNGV. This CDR3 comprises 16 residues. The CDR3 is CASSSRTGTNTETQYF. CDR3 nucleotides: TGTGCCAGCAGCTCGCGGACAGGGACAAACACAGAAACGCAGTATTTT.

Turning to this clonotype: A read error may be the cause here, since a much bigger clone is one base away. This rearrangement joins TRBV12-3 or TRBV12-4 to TRBJ1-1; D is possibly TRBD1 (5 bases). The ends were cut back, 3 bases at V and 3 bases at J, with 14 bases in the middle. The CDR3 spans 15 residues. The chain's CDR3 is CASSFLPGMYTEAFF. In DNA form, the CDR3 reads TGTGCCAGCAGTTTTCTCCCAGGGATGTACACTGAAGCTTTCTTT.

This clonotype has just one count. Lacking the conserved final phenylalanine or tryptophan, this CDR3 likely reflects a read error. The chain combines TRBV11-2 with TRBJ2-5; D not resolved. The CDR3 extends over 15 amino acids. CDR1 and CDR2 (germline): SGHAT, FQNNGV. The CDR3 DNA follows: TGTGCCAGCAGCTTAGCTGCTGGAAGCCAAGGGACCCAGTACTCC. Translating gives CASSLAAGSQGTQYS.

Note on this clonotype: One end of the junction is discordant with germline, which a read error may explain. The chain has TRBV11-1 and TRBJ1-1, with 9 bases fitting TRBD1. CDR1 and CDR2 (germline): SGHAT, FQDESV (reference sequence). CDR3 length equals 16 residues. The CDR3 sequence is CASSLILDRGGTEAYF. The DNA for the CDR3 is TGTGCCAGCAGCCTGATCTTGGACAGGGGAGGCACTGAAGCTTACTTT.

On this clonotype itself: One end of the junction varies from germline; a read error may be responsible. This sequence joins TRBV29-1 and TRBJ2-2; 10 bases are a match to TRBD2. Germline V gene lookup returns CDR1 SQVTM and CDR2 ANQGSEA. This CDR3 has 14 amino acids. The CDR3 sequence is CSVETSGNTGELFF. The CDR3 coding sequence is TGCAGCGTTGAAACTAGCGGGAATACCGGTGAGCTGTTTTTT.

Note on this clonotype: The junction shows a germline mismatch at one end, possibly a read error. This chain connects TRBV11-2 to TRBJ2-3, with 9 nucleotides matching TRBD2. CDR3 length equals 16 residues. Germline CDR1 reads SGHAT; CDR2 reads FQNNGV. CDR3 in DNA: TGTGACAGCAGCGTGGATATAGCGGGAGTAGGAGATACGCAGTATTTT. This sequence encodes CDSSVDIAGVGDTQYF.

For this clonotype: An end of the junction does not agree with germline; a read error may underlie this. V and J are TRBV4-1 and TRBJ1-4; TRBD1 is a possible D gene (6 bases). The V gene's germline CDR1 is MGHRA and CDR2 YSYEKL. The CDR3 is made up of 15 amino acids. The CDR3 here is CASSARQATNVKLFF. The CDR3, as DNA: TGCGCCAGCAGCGCACGACAGGCAACTAATGTAAAACTGTTTTTT.

This sequence joins TRBV10-3 and TRBJ2-1; 7 nucleotides agree with TRBD2. The CDR3 is 21 residues long. The J segment lost 0 bases and the V segment lost 8 bases, leaving 25 bases of the junction unmatched. The germline gives CDR1 ENHRY, CDR2 SYGVKD. The CDR3 coding sequence is TGTGCCATCGATTCAGGAGTAGTGGGAGGGATCGGGCGCTGCTCCTACAATGAGCAGTTCTTC. Translated, it gives CAIDSGVVGGIGRCSYNEQFF.

Comment on this clonotype: Without the conserved terminal phenylalanine or tryptophan, this CDR3 likely stems from a read error. No DNA is shown, since the ends of the CDR3 on it are uncertain; the CDR3 is the one TCRdb lists. The CDR3 sequence: CASSSNVYEQYL. This chain uses TRBV11-1 with TRBJ2-7. The CDR3 length is 12 residues, termini included. Germline CDR1 and CDR2: SGHAT and FQDESV (reference sequence).

CDR3 loop: CSVPRGLGVRDEQFF. Here the CDR3 DNA reads TGCAGCGTTCCTAGGGGACTAGGAGTTAGGGATGAGCAGTTCTTC. The chain carries TRBV29-1 and TRBJ2-1, with 8 bases lining up with TRBD2. The length of the CDR3 is 15 residues. After removal of 5 bases from V and 8 bases from J, the junction contained 14 bases not matched to a gene. Germline-derived CDR1 and CDR2 are SQVTM and ANQGSEA.

This clonotype came up many times. The chain uses TRBV6-1 and TRBJ2-1, with 9 bases matching TRBD1. The CDR3 has 17 amino acids. The V and J ends lost 6 bases and 5 bases, in that order; junction bases with no gene match: 14. Germline loops: CDR1 MNHNS, CDR2 SASEGT. The CDR3: CASREIPGTGNNNEQFF. CDR3 in DNA: TGTGCCAGCAGGGAAATCCCCGGGACAGGGAATAACAATGAGCAGTTCTTC.

Comment on this clonotype: A much larger clone lies a single base off, so this may be a read error. The V gene is TRBV4-1, the J gene TRBJ2-7; possible D gene TRBD1, 6 bases. CDR3 length: 16 amino acids. The V and J ends lost 1 base and 9 bases respectively, with 22 bases between them. The germline gives CDR1 MGHRA, CDR2 YSYEKL. CDR3 residues: CASSQGRPGGRAMQYF. The CDR3 region has the DNA TGCGCCAGCAGCCAAGGCCGACCTGGGGGCAGGGCTATGCAGTACTTC.

A remark on this clonotype: The germline gene is not matched at one end of the junction; a read error may be the cause. The V call is TRBV28, the J call TRBJ2-7; 7 bases line up with TRBD1. This CDR3 region has 13 residues. CDR1 is MDHEN, CDR2 SYDVKM, per germline. The CDR3 loop is CANSHRQGYEQNF. The DNA of the CDR3 is TGTGCCAACAGCCACAGACAGGGCTACGAGCAGAACTTC.

The chain has TRBV30 and TRBJ2-7; D may be TRBD1 (5 bases). Germline CDR1 GTSNPN, CDR2 SVGIG (reference sequence). Trimming pared 3 bases from V and 3 bases from J, leaving 18 bases between. CDR3 size: 15 residues. CDR3 region: CAWRVRRTPDYEQYF. The DNA of the CDR3 is TGTGCCTGGAGGGTACGTCGGACACCCGACTACGAGCAGTACTTC.

The chain couples TRBV6-6 to TRBJ2-7; TRBD1 might be the D (6 bases). CDR1 and CDR2 from the germline V gene are MNHNY and SVGAGI (reference sequence). CDR3 length: 14 residues. The CDR3: CVSSYSSRDNEQYF. The CDR3 DNA reads TGTGTCAGTAGTTACTCAAGCAGGGACAACGAGCAGTACTTC.